A selection of T cell receptor beta chains follows, all from one sample in a study of spatial heterogeneity in lung cancer. MiXCR was run by TCRdb on the 5' RACE reads, yielding one entry per CDR3 protein. Of more than 85,000 distinct CDR3 sequences listed, approximately 8.2% are singletons. Sample: PBMCs, taken at surgery. These receptors all stem from a male donor with early-stage non-small cell lung cancer. Both conserved end residues are part of each CDR3. Fields, in order: D gene, clone size, CDR3 length, V gene, J gene, CDR3 protein, CDR3 DNA. D genes are given only for firm matches. Expanded clones get a size class; other rows say once, few or many, or leave the size out.

d_call: NA; clone_size: many; cdr3_length: 13; v_call: TRBV2; j_call: TRBJ2-5; cdr3_aa: CASSVGSQETQYF; cdr3_nt: TGTGCCAGCAGTGTAGGTAGCCAAGAGACCCAGTACTTC
d_call: TRBD2; clone_size: NA; cdr3_length: 15; v_call: TRBV7-7; j_call: TRBJ2-3; cdr3_aa: CASSSGLAGQDTQYF; cdr3_nt: TGTGCCAGCAGCTCGGGACTAGCGGGACAAGATACGCAGTATTTT
d_call: NA; clone_size: NA; cdr3_length: 13; v_call: TRBV18; j_call: TRBJ1-5; cdr3_aa: CASSPDRNQPQHF; cdr3_nt: TGTGCCAGCTCACCGGACAGAAATCAGCCCCAGCATTTT
d_call: TRBD2; clone_size: many; cdr3_length: 16; v_call: TRBV28; j_call: TRBJ2-3; cdr3_aa: CASSFGTSGIEDTQYF; cdr3_nt: TGTGCCAGCAGTTTTGGGACTAGCGGGATTGAAGATACGCAGTATTTT
d_call: NA; clone_size: many; cdr3_length: 12; v_call: TRBV2; j_call: TRBJ1-5; cdr3_aa: CASSAGNQPQHF; cdr3_nt: TGTGCCAGCAGTGCCGGGAATCAGCCCCAGCATTTT
d_call: TRBD1; clone_size: NA; cdr3_length: 14; v_call: TRBV7-9; j_call: TRBJ2-7; cdr3_aa: CASSLDRAWSEQYF; cdr3_nt: TGTGCCAGCAGCTTGGACAGGGCCTGGTCCGAGCAGTACTTC
d_call: NA; clone_size: many; cdr3_length: 13; v_call: TRBV27; j_call: TRBJ1-1; cdr3_aa: CASSLSSATEAFF; cdr3_nt: TGTGCCAGCAGTTTATCATCAGCCACTGAAGCTTTCTTT
d_call: NA; clone_size: few; cdr3_length: 16; v_call: TRBV11-1; j_call: TRBJ2-2; cdr3_aa: CASSVRLNMNTGELFF; cdr3_nt: TGTGCCAGCAGCGTCCGCCTGAACATGAACACCGGGGAGCTGTTTTTT
d_call: NA; clone_size: few; cdr3_length: 15; v_call: TRBV5-6; j_call: TRBJ1-3; cdr3_aa: CASSRREVSGNTIYF; cdr3_nt: TGTGCCAGCAGCCGCAGGGAGGTCTCTGGAAACACCATATATTTT
d_call: TRBD1; clone_size: many; cdr3_length: 14; v_call: TRBV5-4; j_call: TRBJ2-2; cdr3_aa: CASSTGQAGGELFF; cdr3_nt: TGTGCCAGCAGCACCGGACAGGCGGGCGGGGAGCTGTTTTTT
d_call: NA; clone_size: many; cdr3_length: 13; v_call: TRBV5-1; j_call: TRBJ2-5; cdr3_aa: CASSLMVQETQYF; cdr3_nt: TGCGCCAGCAGCTTAATGGTTCAAGAGACCCAGTACTTC
d_call: NA; clone_size: NA; cdr3_length: 14; v_call: TRBV7-2; j_call: TRBJ2-5; cdr3_aa: CASSFGGRQETQYF; cdr3_nt: TGTGCCAGCAGCTTCGGAGGGCGCCAAGAGACCCAGTACTTC
d_call: TRBD1; clone_size: NA; cdr3_length: 12; v_call: TRBV2; j_call: TRBJ2-5; cdr3_aa: CASTRQGETQYF; cdr3_nt: TGTGCCAGCACTAGACAGGGAGAGACCCAGTACTTC
d_call: NA; clone_size: few; cdr3_length: 15; v_call: TRBV7-2; j_call: TRBJ2-5; cdr3_aa: CASSFGDYLQETQYF; cdr3_nt: TGTGCCAGCAGCTTTGGTGACTACCTCCAAGAGACCCAGTACTTC
d_call: NA; clone_size: NA; cdr3_length: 14; v_call: TRBV15; j_call: TRBJ1-2; cdr3_aa: CATSREKGIYGYTF; cdr3_nt: TGTGCCACCAGCAGAGAGAAAGGGATCTATGGCTACACCTTC
d_call: TRBD2; clone_size: NA; cdr3_length: 15; v_call: TRBV20-1; j_call: TRBJ2-5; cdr3_aa: CSARDAGGATETQYF; cdr3_nt: TGCAGTGCTAGAGATGCCGGGGGGGCCACGGAGACCCAGTACTTC
d_call: TRBD1; clone_size: few; cdr3_length: 14; v_call: TRBV29-1; j_call: TRBJ1-2; cdr3_aa: CSVRGQGRVSGYTF; cdr3_nt: TGCAGCGTACGAGGACAGGGACGAGTTTCTGGCTACACCTTC
d_call: NA; clone_size: many; cdr3_length: 13; v_call: TRBV11-2; j_call: TRBJ2-7; cdr3_aa: CASSLAGAAEQYF; cdr3_nt: TGTGCCAGCAGCTTAGCGGGGGCGGCCGAGCAGTACTTC
d_call: NA; clone_size: many; cdr3_length: 15; v_call: TRBV27; j_call: TRBJ2-3; cdr3_aa: CASSLGAERADTQYF; cdr3_nt: TGTGCCAGCAGTTTAGGCGCGGAGCGGGCAGATACGCAGTATTTT
d_call: NA; clone_size: few; cdr3_length: 15; v_call: TRBV25-1; j_call: TRBJ2-5; cdr3_aa: CASTPSGAWPEAQYF; cdr3_nt: TGTGCCAGCACCCCCTCCGGGGCATGGCCGGAGGCCCAGTACTTC
d_call: NA; clone_size: NA; cdr3_length: 16; v_call: TRBV19; j_call: TRBJ2-5; cdr3_aa: CASSPVEGASGETQYF; cdr3_nt: TGTGCCAGTAGTCCAGTAGAGGGAGCTTCGGGAGAGACCCAGTACTTC
d_call: NA; clone_size: few; cdr3_length: 16; v_call: TRBV28; j_call: TRBJ1-1; cdr3_aa: CASSLGRGTRGTEAFF; cdr3_nt: TGTGCCAGCAGTTTAGGCAGGGGAACAAGGGGGACTGAAGCTTTCTTT
d_call: NA; clone_size: NA; cdr3_length: 13; v_call: TRBV7-8; j_call: TRBJ2-7; cdr3_aa: CASSPPPSYEQYF; cdr3_nt: TGTGCCAGCAGCCCCCCCCCCTCCTACGAGCAGTACTTC
d_call: NA; clone_size: NA; cdr3_length: 14; v_call: TRBV9; j_call: TRBJ2-2; cdr3_aa: CASSVSPNTGELFF; cdr3_nt: TGTGCCAGCAGCGTATCCCCGAACACCGGGGAGCTGTTTTTT
d_call: NA; clone_size: few; cdr3_length: 14; v_call: TRBV2; j_call: TRBJ2-5; cdr3_aa: CASSPPASRETQYF; cdr3_nt: TGTGCCAGCAGCCCCCCAGCGTCTCGGGAGACCCAGTACTTC
d_call: TRBD2; clone_size: many; cdr3_length: 15; v_call: TRBV20-1; j_call: TRBJ2-3; cdr3_aa: CSAQRASGGTDTQYF; cdr3_nt: TGCAGTGCACAGAGGGCTAGCGGGGGCACAGATACGCAGTATTTT
d_call: NA; clone_size: few; cdr3_length: 12; v_call: TRBV29-1; j_call: TRBJ2-5; cdr3_aa: CSTLTGGETQYF; cdr3_nt: TGCAGCACGTTGACAGGAGGGGAGACCCAGTACTTC
d_call: TRBD1; clone_size: NA; cdr3_length: 15; v_call: TRBV12-3/TRBV12-4; j_call: TRBJ2-3; cdr3_aa: CASSGGQGSTDTQYF; cdr3_nt: TGTGCCAGCAGTGGGGGACAGGGTAGCACAGATACGCAGTATTTT